This T cell receptor beta chain was identified during a study of T cell repertoires in cytomegalovirus infection. Deletions cut 2 bases from V and 4 bases from J, with 8 bases between. Germline CDR1 DFQATT, CDR2 SNEGSKA (reference sequence). CDR3 length equals 12 residues. TCRdb reanalysed the reads using MiXCR and keeps one entry per CDR3 protein. The sample holds hundreds of thousands of distinct CDR3 sequences, roughly 12% seen once. Source material: PBMCs. This rearrangement joins TRBV20-1 to TRBJ1-1; D possibly corresponds to TRBD1 (5 bases). The sequence was obtained from a human donor in good health (CMV status not recorded). Some clones in this sample may be carry-over from other donors' samples. CDR3 DNA: TGCAGTGCTAGACAGGGCCGCACTGAAGCTTTCTTT. Its protein product is CSARQGRTEAFF.